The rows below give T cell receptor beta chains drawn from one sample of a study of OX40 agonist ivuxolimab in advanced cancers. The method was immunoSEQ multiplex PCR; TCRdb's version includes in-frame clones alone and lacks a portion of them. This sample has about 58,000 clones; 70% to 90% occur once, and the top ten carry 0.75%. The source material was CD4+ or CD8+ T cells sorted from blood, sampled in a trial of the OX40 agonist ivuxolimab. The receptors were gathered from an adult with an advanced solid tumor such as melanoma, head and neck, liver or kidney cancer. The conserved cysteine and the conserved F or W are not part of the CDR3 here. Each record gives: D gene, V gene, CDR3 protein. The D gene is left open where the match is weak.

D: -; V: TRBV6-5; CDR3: ASSPRTAHQPQH
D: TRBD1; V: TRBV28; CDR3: ASKGPGQGYNSPLH
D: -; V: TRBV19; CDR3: ASSTPSPASSYEQY
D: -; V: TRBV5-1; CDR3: ASSLMEGADTQY
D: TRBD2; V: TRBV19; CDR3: ASSIGGDTDTQY
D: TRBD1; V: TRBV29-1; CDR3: SVTGGAEEKLF
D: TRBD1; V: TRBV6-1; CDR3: ASSESWDSYEQY
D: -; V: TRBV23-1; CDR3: ASSHGTTQY
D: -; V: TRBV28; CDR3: ASSLSGAGWSYEQY
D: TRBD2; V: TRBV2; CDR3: ASRTLAGGGRDTQY
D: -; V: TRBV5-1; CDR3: ASSLSGSGNTIY
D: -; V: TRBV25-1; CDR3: ASSELGLVDNEQF
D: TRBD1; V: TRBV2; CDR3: ASSPPPDRVQAKNIQY
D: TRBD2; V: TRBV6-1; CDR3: ASSDLSGGRNEQF
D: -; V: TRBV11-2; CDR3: ASSLSRVGAKNIQY
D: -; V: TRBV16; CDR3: ASSQSRTGTLSGNTIY
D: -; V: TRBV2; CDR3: ASSDKGDRGYT
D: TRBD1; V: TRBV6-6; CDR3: ASSYSGRGPYEQY
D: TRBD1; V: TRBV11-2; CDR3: ASSRDRGNSPLH
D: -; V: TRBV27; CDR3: ASSLGGGEQF
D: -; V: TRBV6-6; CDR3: ASSLRQDVPYNEQF
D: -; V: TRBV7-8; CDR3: ASSSRFREANYGYT
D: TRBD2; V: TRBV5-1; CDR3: ASSLAVGAGDTGELF
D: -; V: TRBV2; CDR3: ASRRDLGEQF
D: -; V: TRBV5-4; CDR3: ASSLASVQETQY
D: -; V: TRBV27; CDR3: ASSFLGDGGEQY
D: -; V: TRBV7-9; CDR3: ASSLAHSNYGYT
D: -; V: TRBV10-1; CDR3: ASSEREGVTGELF
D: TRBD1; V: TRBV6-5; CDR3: ACGDRGGLETQY
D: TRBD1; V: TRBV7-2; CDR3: ASSTQGVQPQH
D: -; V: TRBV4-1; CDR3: ASSQDRNPPGGYT
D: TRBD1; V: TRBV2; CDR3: ASSTGPGQGTYEQY
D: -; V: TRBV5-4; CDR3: ASSGRGPGETQY
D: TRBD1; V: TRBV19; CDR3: ASSTRQGPGEQY
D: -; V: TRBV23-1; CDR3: ASSQLCGVGCEQY
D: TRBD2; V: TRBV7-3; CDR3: ASSLSPGRTGELF
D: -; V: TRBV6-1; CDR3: ASGPGGGNQPQH
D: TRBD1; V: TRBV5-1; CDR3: ASSRIGTDNSPLH
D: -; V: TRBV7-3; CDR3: ASSTRQLNTEAF
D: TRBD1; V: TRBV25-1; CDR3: ASSESAPDRAEIYEQY
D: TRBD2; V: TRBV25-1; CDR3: ASTGGVSYNEQF
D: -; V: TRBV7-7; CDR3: ASSPGTDRSNNEQF
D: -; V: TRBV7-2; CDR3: ASSLSGVNTEAF
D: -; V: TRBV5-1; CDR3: ASSSTGWANEKLF
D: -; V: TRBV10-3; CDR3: AISDISTGYQETQY
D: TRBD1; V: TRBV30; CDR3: AWSPPETGRGGYT
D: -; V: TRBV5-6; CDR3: ASTAVRFNEQY
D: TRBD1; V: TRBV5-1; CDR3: ASSLAGPGTGYEQY
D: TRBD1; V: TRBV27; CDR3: ASRGQGAKNIQY
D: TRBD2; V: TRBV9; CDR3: ASSEIAGGLVTQY
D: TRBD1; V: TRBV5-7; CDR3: ASSPSDRGIDEQY
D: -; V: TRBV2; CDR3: ASSEFRQGTDTQY
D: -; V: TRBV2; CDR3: ASSPRAQDGELF
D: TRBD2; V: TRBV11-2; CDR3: ASSFWTSSRYNEQF
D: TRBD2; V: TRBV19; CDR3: ATKGGGADNEQF
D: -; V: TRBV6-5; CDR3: ASSSVDTGELF
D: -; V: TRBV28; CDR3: ASSLLGRVNTEAF